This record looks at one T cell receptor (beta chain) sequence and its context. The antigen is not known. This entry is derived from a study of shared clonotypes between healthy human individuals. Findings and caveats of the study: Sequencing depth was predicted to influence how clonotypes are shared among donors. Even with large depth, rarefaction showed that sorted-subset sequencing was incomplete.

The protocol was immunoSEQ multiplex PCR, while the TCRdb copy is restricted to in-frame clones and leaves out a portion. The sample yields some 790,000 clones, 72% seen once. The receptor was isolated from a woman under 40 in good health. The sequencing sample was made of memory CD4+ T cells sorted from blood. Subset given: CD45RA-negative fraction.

CDR3: CASSSPRGPESSYEQYF. In nucleotides, the CDR3 is TGTGCCAGCAGCTCCCCTCGGGGGCCTGAGAGCTCCTACGAGCAGTACTTC. The V and J genes are TRBV5-4 and TRBJ2-7, with D perhaps TRBD1 or TRBD2 (6 bases each). The ends were cut back, 3 bases at V and 0 bases at J, with 19 bases in the middle. From germline, CDR1 is SGHNT and CDR2 YYREEE (reference sequence). CDR3 length: 17 amino acids.